What follows are 5 T cell receptor beta chains derived from one specimen sequenced in a study of identical twins (dated by TCRdb to 2016 to 2017). Preparation of the library involved 5' RACE. Reads for this sample came from an Illumina HiSeq 2000. The raw public data were reprocessed by TCRdb itself: fastp quality trimming at Q25, MiXCR clonotype calling, in-frame beta chains only. All rows with the same CDR3 protein become a single entry with the most common DNA and genes. For this sample there are 1,800,000 or so distinct CDR3 sequences; more than 30% appear just once. Of the sample, 0.25% to 0.3% falls within the top ten clones. The specimen sequenced was cord blood. These receptors all stem from a newborn girl in good health.

The chain recombines TRBV5-1 with TRBJ2-2; D ambiguous. CDR1 and CDR2 from the germline V gene are SGHRS and YFSETQ. Trimming left V 1 base short and J 5 bases short, with 27 bases between. The CDR3 contains 20 residues. Here the CDR3 reads CASSLSRGTPTAYFTGELFF. Written as DNA, the CDR3 is TGCGCCAGCAGCTTGTCGCGAGGTACCCCAACCGCATACTTTACCGGGGAGCTGTTTTTT.

The V and J genes are TRBV4-1 and TRBJ2-1, with 11 bases lining up with TRBD1. Germline assignment: CDR1 MGHRA and CDR2 YSYEKL. The CDR3 has 18 amino acids. The V and J ends lost 4 bases and 1 base, in that order; junction bases with no gene match: 9. The CDR3 DNA is TGCGCCAGCAGCCCCATAGTCCGGGACAGGGGGTCCTACAATGAGCAGTTCTTC. It translates to CASSPIVRDRGSYNEQFF.

The genes are TRBV7-2 and TRBJ1-6; no reliable D call. Germline V gene sequence: CDR1 SGHTA, CDR2 FQGNSA. The V end lost 0 bases, the J end lost 10 bases, and 16 bases lay between the germline ends. The CDR3 length is 16 residues. The CDR3 DNA reads as TGTGCCAGCAGCTTAGCCCCTTGGGCAGATTTATCACCCCTCCACTTT. Protein: CASSLAPWADLSPLHF.

This chain uses TRBV20-1 with TRBJ2-1; TRBD2 aligns across 15 bases. After removal of 8 bases from V and 9 bases from J, the junction contained 17 bases not matched to a gene. Germline V gene sequence: CDR1 DFQATT, CDR2 SNEGSKA (reference sequence). The CDR3 consists of 17 residues. Written as DNA, the CDR3 is TGCAGTTTGGTGGGGACTAGCGGGGGGTGGTGGACTGCTGAGCAGTTCTTC. Protein sequence: CSLVGTSGGWWTAEQFF.

The chain carries TRBV6-5 and TRBJ2-6, with no clear D. Germline CDR1 reads MNHEY; CDR2 reads SVGAGI. This CDR3 contains 14 residues. Trimming took off 7 bases at V and 3 bases at J, with 10 bases between the two ends. Written as DNA, the CDR3 is TGTGCCAGCATCGGGCGCGGTGGGGCCAACGTCCTGACTTTC. Encoded protein: CASIGRGGANVLTF.